One TCR beta chain is described in this entry. In the authors' methods: Scientists estimated how many nucleated cells there were by amplifying reference gene primers. Clones were sequenced by immunoSEQ multiplex PCR, and TCRdb holds only the in-frame ones, with some missing. Clone size and the V and J calls come from that table; the DNA yielded D and trimming. The sample consists of fewer than 95,000 clones, approximately 80% of them appearing once. These data are taken from a study of blood T cell repertoires in COVID-19. Overall study context: The United States, Italy and Spain supplied acute and convalescent COVID-19 samples. T cells, B-cell-depleted T cells, or PBMCs provided the cDNA or gDNA that served as material.

The V and J ends lost 7 bases and 1 base, in that order; junction bases with no gene match: 9. Germline CDR1 reads LNHDA; CDR2 reads SQIVND (reference sequence). This CDR3 is 16 amino acids long. This sequence joins TRBV19 and TRBJ2-3; 9 positions match TRBD1. The sample taken for sequencing was peripheral blood. The receptor's source is a human donor in a cohort sampled during active COVID-19. The CDR3: CASNQGRTGGTDTQYF. Written as DNA, the CDR3 is TGTGCCAGTAATCAAGGGCGGACAGGGGGCACAGATACGCAGTATTTT.